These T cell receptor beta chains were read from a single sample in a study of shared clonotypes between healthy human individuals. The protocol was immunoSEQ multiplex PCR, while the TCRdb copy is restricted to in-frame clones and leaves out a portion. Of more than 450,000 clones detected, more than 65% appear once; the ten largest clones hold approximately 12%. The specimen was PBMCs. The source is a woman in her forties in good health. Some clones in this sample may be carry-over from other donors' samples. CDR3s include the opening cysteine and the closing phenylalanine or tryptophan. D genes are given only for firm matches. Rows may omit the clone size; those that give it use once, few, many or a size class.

CDR3 DNA: TGTGCCAGCAGCTTAGATGGTGAGACCCAGTACTTC
CDR3 protein: CASSLDGETQYF
V gene: TRBV7-6
D gene: .
clone size: many
J gene: TRBJ2-5

CDR3 DNA: TGTGCCTGGAGAGCCAGGGGGCAAGAGACCCAGTACTTC
CDR3 protein: CAWRARGQETQYF
V gene: TRBV30
D gene: TRBD1
clone size: .
J gene: TRBJ2-5

CDR3 DNA: TGCGCCAGCAGCCAAGAGAGCGGGGAATCTGGGGCCAACGTCCTGACTTTC
CDR3 protein: CASSQESGESGANVLTF
V gene: TRBV4-1
D gene: TRBD2
clone size: .
J gene: TRBJ2-6

CDR3 DNA: TGTGCCAGTAGTATGGGGCAGGGGTACGAAAAACTGTTTTTT
CDR3 protein: CASSMGQGYEKLFF
V gene: TRBV19
D gene: .
clone size: .
J gene: TRBJ1-4

CDR3 DNA: TGCGCCAGCAGCTTGAGGTTGCGTGAGAGCACAGATACGCAGTATTTT
CDR3 protein: CASSLRLRESTDTQYF
V gene: TRBV5-1
D gene: .
clone size: .
J gene: TRBJ2-3

CDR3 DNA: TGCAGCGTTGAAGATTCCGGGACAGGGGATTTCACAGATACGCAGTATTTT
CDR3 protein: CSVEDSGTGDFTDTQYF
V gene: TRBV29-1
D gene: TRBD1
clone size: .
J gene: TRBJ2-3

CDR3 DNA: TGTGCCAGCAGCCCCCTTGACAGGGACCTCTATGGCTACACCTTC
CDR3 protein: CASSPLDRDLYGYTF
V gene: TRBV7-2
D gene: TRBD1
clone size: .
J gene: TRBJ1-2

CDR3 DNA: TGTGCCTGGAGTTTTGGACAGACCTACAATGAGCAGTTCTTC
CDR3 protein: CAWSFGQTYNEQFF
V gene: TRBV30
D gene: .
clone size: .
J gene: TRBJ2-1

CDR3 DNA: TGTGCCAGCAGCGGGGGACAGGGGGCAAGGACTGAAGCTTTCTTT
CDR3 protein: CASSGGQGARTEAFF
V gene: TRBV7-9
D gene: TRBD1
clone size: once
J gene: TRBJ1-1

CDR3 DNA: TGCGCCAGCAGGGGAGAGAACACCGGGGAGCTGTTTTTT
CDR3 protein: CASRGENTGELFF
V gene: TRBV5-1
D gene: .
clone size: .
J gene: TRBJ2-2

CDR3 DNA: TGCAGCGTTGGTGGCCCGACAGGTTCGGGCTCAGATACGCAGTATTTT
CDR3 protein: CSVGGPTGSGSDTQYF
V gene: TRBV29-1
D gene: .
clone size: .
J gene: TRBJ2-3

CDR3 DNA: TGTGCCAGCAGCCAACAGTGGGCCTACAATGAGCAGTTCTTC
CDR3 protein: CASSQQWAYNEQFF
V gene: TRBV11-2
D gene: .
clone size: .
J gene: TRBJ2-1

CDR3 DNA: TGTGCCTGGAGTCCCACCCGGGGTGCCACTGAAGCTTTCTTT
CDR3 protein: CAWSPTRGATEAFF
V gene: TRBV30
D gene: .
clone size: few
J gene: TRBJ1-1

CDR3 DNA: TGTGCCTGGAGGAGCAGGGGTAATGAAAAACTGTTTTTT
CDR3 protein: CAWRSRGNEKLFF
V gene: TRBV30
D gene: .
clone size: once
J gene: TRBJ1-4

CDR3 DNA: TGTGCCAGCAGCCCGAGTGGGGGGACACCCAGCAATCAGCCCCAGCATTTT
CDR3 protein: CASSPSGGTPSNQPQHF
V gene: TRBV9
D gene: .
clone size: .
J gene: TRBJ1-5

CDR3 DNA: TGTGCCAGCAGTCTGACAGGTTACAATGAGCAGTTCTTC
CDR3 protein: CASSLTGYNEQFF
V gene: TRBV28
D gene: .
clone size: few
J gene: TRBJ2-1

CDR3 DNA: TGTGCCAGCAGTTACTACGATGGGGAGCAGTACTTC
CDR3 protein: CASSYYDGEQYF
V gene: TRBV6-6
D gene: .
clone size: .
J gene: TRBJ2-7

CDR3 DNA: TGTGCCAGCAGTAACGGACAGGGGAACACCTTC
CDR3 protein: CASSNGQGNTF
V gene: TRBV2
D gene: TRBD1
clone size: .
J gene: TRBJ1-2

CDR3 DNA: TGTGCCATCTCAACGGGGCGGGGTCAGCCCCAGCATTTT
CDR3 protein: CAISTGRGQPQHF
V gene: TRBV28
D gene: .
clone size: .
J gene: TRBJ1-5

CDR3 DNA: TGTGCCAGCAGCATGGGACAGGGGGAGACCCAGTACTTC
CDR3 protein: CASSMGQGETQYF
V gene: TRBV7-9
D gene: TRBD1
clone size: .
J gene: TRBJ2-5

CDR3 DNA: TGCGCCAGCAGCCAAGGGGTGGGCAGGCAGAGCTCTGGAAACACCATATATTTT
CDR3 protein: CASSQGVGRQSSGNTIYF
V gene: TRBV4-3
D gene: .
clone size: few
J gene: TRBJ1-3

CDR3 DNA: TGTGCCGTAGCTAGAGGGACCTACAATGAGCAGTTCTTC
CDR3 protein: CAVARGTYNEQFF
V gene: TRBV10-3
D gene: .
clone size: .
J gene: TRBJ2-1

CDR3 DNA: TGCGCCAGCAGCTGGTCTGGACAGCAAAACAATGAGCAGTTCTTC
CDR3 protein: CASSWSGQQNNEQFF
V gene: TRBV5-1
D gene: .
clone size: many
J gene: TRBJ2-1

CDR3 DNA: TGTGCCAGCAGTACTAGCGGGAGCTACCAAGAGACCCAGTACTTC
CDR3 protein: CASSTSGSYQETQYF
V gene: TRBV25-1
D gene: TRBD2
clone size: .
J gene: TRBJ2-5

CDR3 DNA: TGTGCCAGCAGCCCCCGTATCCGGGACAGGGAACCCTACGAGCAGTACTTC
CDR3 protein: CASSPRIRDREPYEQYF
V gene: TRBV5-6
D gene: TRBD1
clone size: .
J gene: TRBJ2-7

CDR3 DNA: TGTGCCAGCAGCTTCTCATCTAGCACAGATACGCAGTATTTT
CDR3 protein: CASSFSSSTDTQYF
V gene: TRBV5-8
D gene: .
clone size: .
J gene: TRBJ2-3

CDR3 DNA: TGTGCCAGCAGGGATAGGACAGGGGGAGAGACCCAGTACTTC
CDR3 protein: CASRDRTGGETQYF
V gene: TRBV28
D gene: TRBD1
clone size: .
J gene: TRBJ2-5

CDR3 DNA: TGTGCCAGTTCTTGGAGGGATCATTACAATGAGCAGTTCTTC
CDR3 protein: CASSWRDHYNEQFF
V gene: TRBV6-5
D gene: .
clone size: .
J gene: TRBJ2-1

CDR3 DNA: TGTGCCAGCAGCTCTCGCAAACAGGGCACAGATACGCAGTATTTT
CDR3 protein: CASSSRKQGTDTQYF
V gene: TRBV11-2
D gene: .
clone size: few
J gene: TRBJ2-3

CDR3 DNA: TGTGCCAGCAGCTTAGTCCGGGGAGGCGAAAAACTGTTTTTT
CDR3 protein: CASSLVRGGEKLFF
V gene: TRBV7-2
D gene: .
clone size: once
J gene: TRBJ1-4

CDR3 DNA: TGTGCCAGCTCACCATACCCCGGAGGAAACACCATATATTTT
CDR3 protein: CASSPYPGGNTIYF
V gene: TRBV18
D gene: .
clone size: .
J gene: TRBJ1-3

CDR3 DNA: TGTGCCATAGGGGTCACGGAAGGACAGGGGAAAACCTACGAGCAGTACTTC
CDR3 protein: CAIGVTEGQGKTYEQYF
V gene: TRBV10-3
D gene: TRBD1
clone size: .
J gene: TRBJ2-7

CDR3 DNA: TGTGCCAGCACCTTGAGGAGAGGAAACTCTGGGGCCAACGTCCTGACTTTC
CDR3 protein: CASTLRRGNSGANVLTF
V gene: TRBV28
D gene: .
clone size: .
J gene: TRBJ2-6

CDR3 DNA: TGTGCCAGCAGGCAAGGGGGCACTGAAGCTTTCTTT
CDR3 protein: CASRQGGTEAFF
V gene: TRBV6-5
D gene: .
clone size: many
J gene: TRBJ1-1

CDR3 DNA: TGTGCCAGCTCACCATCTATTCAAGAGACCCAGTACTTC
CDR3 protein: CASSPSIQETQYF
V gene: TRBV18
D gene: .
clone size: .
J gene: TRBJ2-5

CDR3 DNA: TGTGCCAGTAGTATCTCTGGAGGGGGCCAACACTTTTCAACTGAAGCTTTCTTT
CDR3 protein: CASSISGGGQHFSTEAFF
V gene: TRBV19
D gene: TRBD1
clone size: .
J gene: TRBJ1-1